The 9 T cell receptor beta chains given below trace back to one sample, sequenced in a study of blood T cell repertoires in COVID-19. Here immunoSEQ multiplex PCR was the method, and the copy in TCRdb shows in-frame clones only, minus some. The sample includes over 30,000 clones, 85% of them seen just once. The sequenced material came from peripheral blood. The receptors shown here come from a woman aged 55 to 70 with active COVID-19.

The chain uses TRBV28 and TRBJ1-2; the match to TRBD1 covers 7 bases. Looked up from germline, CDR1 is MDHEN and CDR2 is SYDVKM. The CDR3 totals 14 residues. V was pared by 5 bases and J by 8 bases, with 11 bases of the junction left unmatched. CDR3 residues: CASSALTGRLGYTF. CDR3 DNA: TGTGCCAGCAGTGCCCTGACAGGGCGGTTAGGCTACACCTTC.

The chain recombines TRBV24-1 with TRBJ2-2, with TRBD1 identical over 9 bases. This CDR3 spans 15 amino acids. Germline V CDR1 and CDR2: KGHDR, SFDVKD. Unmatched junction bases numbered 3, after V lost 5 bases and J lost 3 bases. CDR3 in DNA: TGTGCCACCAGTGGGACAGGGGCTTACACCGGGGAGCTGTTTTTT. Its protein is CATSGTGAYTGELFF.

The CDR3 nucleotides read TGTGCCAGCAGCAAGAGGGAGGGACCCTGCTCCTACGAGCAGTACTTC. Translated, it gives CASSKREGPCSYEQYF. The chain has TRBV21-1 and TRBJ2-7; the DNA was not compared with TRBD2, the D call given in the table. TRBV21-1 represents a pseudogene. This CDR3 has 16 amino acids.

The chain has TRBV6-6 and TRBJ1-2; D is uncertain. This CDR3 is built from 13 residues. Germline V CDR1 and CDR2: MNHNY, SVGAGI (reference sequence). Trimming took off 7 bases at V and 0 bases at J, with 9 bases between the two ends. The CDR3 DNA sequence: TGTGCCAGCATTGAGGCGACTAACTATGGCTACACCTTC. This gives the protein CASIEATNYGYTF.

The DNA of the CDR3 is TGCGCCAGCAGCCCCACCGGGGGGAACACCGGGGAGCTGTTTTTT. Translated, it gives CASSPTGGNTGELFF. The rearrangement uses TRBV5-1 and TRBJ2-2; a possible D gene is TRBD2 (6 bases). This CDR3 is 15 amino acids long. Trimming shortened V by 4 bases and J by 1 base, and 11 bases separated the two germline ends. Germline V CDR1 and CDR2: SGHRS, YFSETQ.

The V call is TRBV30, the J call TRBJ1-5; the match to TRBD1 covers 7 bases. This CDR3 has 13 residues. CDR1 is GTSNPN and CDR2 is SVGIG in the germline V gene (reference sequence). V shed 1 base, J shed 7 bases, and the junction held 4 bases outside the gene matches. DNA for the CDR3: TGTGCCTGGAGTGCGACAGGGCCCCAGCCCCAGCATTTT. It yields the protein CAWSATGPQPQHF.

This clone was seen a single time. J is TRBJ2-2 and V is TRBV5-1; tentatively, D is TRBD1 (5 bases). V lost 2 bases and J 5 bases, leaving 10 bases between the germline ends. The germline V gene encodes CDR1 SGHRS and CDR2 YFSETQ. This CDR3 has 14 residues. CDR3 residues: CASSFPQGTGELFF. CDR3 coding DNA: TGCGCCAGCAGCTTTCCCCAGGGTACCGGGGAGCTGTTTTTT.

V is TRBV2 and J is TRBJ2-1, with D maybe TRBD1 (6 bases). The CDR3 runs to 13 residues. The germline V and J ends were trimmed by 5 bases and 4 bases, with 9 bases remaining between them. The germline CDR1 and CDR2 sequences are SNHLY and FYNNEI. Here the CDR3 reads CASSPTGYNEQFF. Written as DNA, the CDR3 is TGTGCCAGCAGTCCCACAGGGTACAATGAGCAGTTCTTC. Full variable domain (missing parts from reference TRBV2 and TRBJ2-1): EPEVTQTPSHQVTQMGQEVILRCVPISNHLYFYWYRQILGQKVEFLVSFYNNEISEKSEIFDDQFSVERPDGSNFTLKIRSTKLEDSAMYFCASSPTGYNEQFFGPGTRLTVL.

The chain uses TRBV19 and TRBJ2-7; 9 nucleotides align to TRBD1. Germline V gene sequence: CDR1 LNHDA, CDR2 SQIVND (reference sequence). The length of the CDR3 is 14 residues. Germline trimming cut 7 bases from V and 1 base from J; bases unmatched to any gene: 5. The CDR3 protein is CASTPGQGSYEQYF. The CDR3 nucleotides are TGTGCCAGTACCCCGGGACAGGGATCCTACGAGCAGTACTTC.